This record covers a single T cell receptor (beta chain). Generated by immunoSEQ multiplex PCR, the TCRdb table keeps only in-frame clones and is missing some. The sample lists approximately 100,000 clones; 75% to 90% were seen once. The V gene's germline CDR1 is SGHDN and CDR2 FVKESK. V lost 1 base, J lost 3 bases, and 7 bases lay in between. This CDR3 is built from 13 residues. These data originate in a study of radiation and T cells in renal cell carcinoma. As for time point: baseline pretreatment blood. As for treatment: 15 Gy SBRT to primary tumor, nephrectomy 4 weeks later. Clear cell pathology was present in this patient's renal cell carcinoma.

This receptor was taken from a man over 45 with renal cell carcinoma. Source: blood, taken from a patient whose treatment included radiotherapy and nephrectomy. The chain combines TRBV14 with TRBJ2-7; TRBD2 might be the D (5 bases). This chain's CDR3 is CASSQGEGYEQYF. The DNA for the CDR3 is TGTGCCAGCAGCCAAGGAGAGGGCTACGAGCAGTACTTC.